These T cell receptor beta chains were read from a single sample in a study of control samples from healthy donors and cancer patients. Measured with immunoSEQ multiplex PCR; TCRdb has only the in-frame clones, and not every one. The data show about 220,000 clones, around 94% seen once. The sequenced material came from blood. The receptors come from a man aged 45-65 years in good health. The CDR3 runs from the conserved cysteine through the conserved F or W. Each record gives: D gene, V gene, clone size, J gene, CDR3 protein, CDR3 DNA. D genes are given only for firm matches. Rows may omit the clone size; those that give it use once, few, many or a size class.

>.|TRBV3-1/TRBV3-2|.|TRBJ2-1
CASSQDTLNEEQFF
TGTGCCAGCAGCCAAGATACACTAAACGAGGAGCAGTTCTTC
>.|TRBV28|.|TRBJ2-3
CASSPLWDSTDTQYF
TGTGCCAGCAGTCCCCTGTGGGACAGCACAGATACGCAGTATTTT
>.|TRBV6-5|.|TRBJ1-6
CASRTGGGVNSPLHF
TGTGCCAGCAGAACGGGGGGAGGGGTAAATTCACCCCTCCACTTT
>.|TRBV30|.|TRBJ1-5
CAAEARGNQPQHF
TGTGCCGCAGAGGCGAGGGGCAATCAGCCCCAGCATTTT
>TRBD2|TRBV7-6|.|TRBJ2-3
CASSLSASGGLKTDTQYF
TGTGCCAGCAGCTTATCGGCTAGCGGGGGGTTAAAGACAGATACGCAGTATTTT
>.|TRBV29-1|.|TRBJ2-2
CSVSILGHNTGELFF
TGCAGCGTTAGTATCCTCGGACATAACACCGGGGAGCTGTTTTTT
>.|TRBV2|.|TRBJ2-3
CASTPDGGPDTQYF
TGTGCCAGCACCCCGGATGGGGGCCCAGATACGCAGTATTTT
>.|TRBV10-1|.|TRBJ2-5
CASSDRDAEETQYF
TGCGCCAGCAGTGACCGGGACGCCGAAGAGACCCAGTACTTC
>.|TRBV5-1|.|TRBJ1-2
CASSLVSGNYGYTF
TGCGCCAGCAGCTTGGTATCTGGGAACTATGGCTACACCTTC
>.|TRBV5-5|.|TRBJ1-1
CASSLERQAPNTEAFF
TGTGCCAGCAGCTTGGAGCGGCAGGCACCGAACACTGAAGCTTTCTTT
>.|TRBV18|.|TRBJ1-5
CASSPGQNQPQHF
TGTGCCAGCTCACCAGGACAGAATCAGCCCCAGCATTTT
>.|TRBV5-6|few|TRBJ2-2
CASSLEGRWTGELFF
TGTGCCAGCAGCTTGGAGGGCAGATGGACCGGGGAGCTGTTTTTT
>.|TRBV30|.|TRBJ2-2
CARRDRARTNGELFF
TGTGCCAGACGAGACAGAGCTCGAACAAACGGGGAGCTGTTTTTT
>.|TRBV3-1/TRBV3-2|once|TRBJ2-3
CASSPRTLSTDTQYF
TGTGCCAGCAGCCCCAGGACACTTAGCACAGATACGCAGTATTTT
>.|TRBV2|once|TRBJ2-5
CASTTNPGETQYF
TGTGCCAGCACCACTAACCCGGGGGAGACCCAGTACTTC
>.|TRBV28|.|TRBJ1-4
CASSLRFNEKLFF
TGTGCCAGCAGTTTACGGTTTAATGAAAAACTGTTTTTT